What follows is one T cell receptor gamma chain and its context. What it binds is unknown. PBMCs from patients and controls supplied the genomic DNA for sequencing. The source of the sample is a study of gamma delta lymphoproliferative disorders and STAT genes. Overall study: Gamma-chain libraries were built from at least 50 ng of genomic DNA with the LymphoTrack Dx TCRG Assay. For the delta chain, EuroClonality-NGS standard procedure was applied. Overall study results and limits: In whole-repertoire clustering, gamma separated patients from controls, unlike delta. Patient-control comparisons may be limited by differing T cell maturation stages.

Germline loops: CDR1 EGSTGY, CDR2 YDSYTSSV. The J segment lost 6 bases and the V segment lost 3 bases, leaving 11 bases of the junction unmatched. The CDR3 loop spans 14 amino acids. TCRdb called clones from the multiplex PCR reads again using CATT. The sample lists roughly 840 gamma-chain clones, over 20% occurring once. Sample: blood. V and J are TRGV4 and TRGJ1 or TRGJ2. As TCRdb names no J gene, one was assigned here on the basis of a DNA match to germline. The TCR sequence derives from a human donor in good health. Here the CDR3 DNA reads TGTGCCACCTGGGATCCTCGAGCCGGTTATAAGAAACTCTTT. Protein sequence: CATWDPRAGYKKLF.